A single sample is the source of the 18 T cell receptor beta chains below, sequenced in a study of immune cell composition in non-small cell lung cancer. Normal lung was sampled as far from the tumour as possible, at least 3 cm. Libraries were prepared by immunoSEQ multiplex PCR; TCRdb keeps only in-frame clonotypes and omits some of them. This table has some 5,800 clones, about 85% appearing once. The sequencing input was non-adjacent lung tissue. All receptors come from a human donor with non-small cell lung cancer.

The chain has TRBV18 and TRBJ2-7; 13 bases agree with TRBD2. The germline CDR1 and CDR2 sequences are KGHSH and LQKENI. The junction had 5 bases not matched to a gene; V was cut back by 1 base and J by 5 bases. The CDR3 spans 16 residues. The CDR3 protein is CASSPQGLAGVHEQYF. The CDR3 coding sequence is TGTGCCAGCTCACCACAAGGACTAGCGGGAGTCCACGAGCAGTACTTC. The entire variable domain, with the rest obtained from reference TRBV18 and TRBJ2-7, is as follows: NAGVMQNPRHLVRRRGQEARLRCSPMKGHSHVYWYRQLPEEGLKFMVYLQKENIIDESGMPKERFSAEFPKEGPSILRIQQVVRGDSAAYFCASSPQGLAGVHEQYFGPGTRLTVT.

The chain employs TRBV15 and TRBJ2-7; 11 bases align to TRBD1. V trimming: 0 bases; J trimming: 6 bases; junction bases outside the gene matches: 4. The V gene's germline CDR1 is LNHNV and CDR2 YYDKDF (reference sequence). The CDR3 totals 15 residues. The DNA for the CDR3 is TGTGCCACCAGCAGAGAGGGGACAGGGGGTGGCGAGCAGTACTTC. It is translated as CATSREGTGGGEQYF.

This chain connects TRBV6-6 to TRBJ1-2; D might be TRBD1 (5 bases). The CDR3 covers 14 residues. V shed 0 bases and J shed 2 bases, with 7 bases lying between them. Germline V lookup: CDR1 MNHNY, CDR2 SVGAGI (reference sequence). The CDR3 here is CASSYSGGNYGYTF. The CDR3 DNA sequence: TGTGCCAGCAGTTACTCGGGGGGAAACTATGGCTACACCTTC.

The chain couples TRBV4-2 to TRBJ2-5; the match to TRBD2 covers 10 bases. This CDR3 is built from 16 residues. CDR1 LGHNA and CDR2 YNFKEQ come from the germline V gene. The ends lost 0 bases at V and 1 base at J; junction bases unmatched: 2. CDR3 DNA: TGTGCCAGCAGCCAAGACGGGACTAGCGCCCAAGAGACCCAGTACTTC. Its translation is CASSQDGTSAQETQYF.

This rearrangement joins TRBV7-8 to TRBJ2-1, with a tentative D call TRBD1 (6 bases). The V end lost 5 bases, the J end lost 8 bases, and 10 bases lay between the germline ends. This CDR3 has 12 residues. Germline V gene data show CDR1 as SGHVS and CDR2 as FQNEAQ. CDR3 nucleotides: TGTGCCAGCAGCCCCTACAGGGATGAGCAGTTCTTC. It yields the protein CASSPYRDEQFF.

V and J are TRBV30 and TRBJ1-2, with D uncertain. The CDR3 spans 14 residues. V shed 7 bases and J shed 0 bases, with 15 bases lying between them. CDR1 is GTSNPN, CDR2 SVGIG, per germline (reference sequence). CDR3 sequence (DNA): TGTGCCTCCGGGTCGGGGAATGCTAACTATGGCTACACCTTC. Translated: CASGSGNANYGYTF.

The rearrangement uses TRBV29-1 and TRBJ2-7, with 10 bases fitting TRBD1. Germline V lookup: CDR1 SQVTM, CDR2 ANQGSEA. Germline trimming cut 8 bases from V and 2 bases from J; bases unmatched to any gene: 3. CDR3 length: 12 residues. The CDR3 reads CSIGQGAYEQYF. CDR3 DNA sequence: TGCAGCATTGGACAGGGGGCCTACGAGCAGTACTTC.

This clone was counted between two and nine times. The V call is TRBV9, the J call TRBJ1-4; possibly TRBD1 for D (6 bases). CDR1 is SGDLS, CDR2 YYNGEE, per germline. The CDR3 is 16 residues long. Trimming stripped 1 base from V and 0 bases from J, with 10 bases between. In DNA, the CDR3 is TGTGCCAGCAGCGTATCCGGACAGCCAACTAATGAAAAACTGTTTTTT. Encoded protein: CASSVSGQPTNEKLFF.

This clone was recorded a few times. The rearrangement uses TRBV27 and TRBJ2-7; TRBD2 matches 9 bases. V lost 3 bases, J lost 4 bases, and 10 bases stayed unmatched. The germline V gene has CDR1 MNHEY and CDR2 SMNVEV (reference sequence). This CDR3 comprises 16 residues. The CDR3 loop reads CASSFLAGRRAYEQYF. CDR3 in DNA: TGTGCCAGCAGTTTCCTAGCGGGACGAAGGGCGTACGAGCAGTACTTC.

This sequence joins TRBV30 and TRBJ1-2; weak D call: TRBD1 (5 bases). V lost 3 bases to trimming and J lost 3 bases, with 11 bases between them. This CDR3 is built from 13 residues. The V gene's germline CDR1 is GTSNPN and CDR2 SVGIG (reference sequence). CDR3 bases: TGTGCCTGGAGGGGTGAAGGGGACTATGGCTACACCTTC. This encodes CAWRGEGDYGYTF.

This sequence joins TRBV30 and TRBJ2-3; 8 bases fit TRBD1. V gave up 4 bases and J gave up 2 bases; unmatched junction bases: 2. The CDR3 loop spans 13 amino acids. Germline CDR1 GTSNPN, CDR2 SVGIG (reference sequence). CDR3 residues: CAWNRGSTDTQYF. The CDR3 DNA sequence: TGTGCCTGGAACAGGGGGTCCACAGATACGCAGTATTTT.

The chain recombines TRBV7-3 with TRBJ2-4; TRBD1 matches at 7 bases. V shed 6 bases, J shed 9 bases, and the junction held 8 bases outside the gene matches. The length of the CDR3 is 13 residues. Per the germline V gene, CDR1 is SGHTA and CDR2 is FQGTGA. The CDR3 DNA sequence: TGTGCCAGCAGTTTTGACAGGGAAGGCATTCAGTACTTC. It is translated as CASSFDREGIQYF. Looking up the rest from reference TRBV7-3 and TRBJ2-4 gives the full variable domain: GAGVSQTPSNKVTEKGKYVELRCDPISGHTALYWYRQSLGQGPEFLIYFQGTGAADDSGLPNDRFFAVRPEGSVSTLKIQRTERGDSAVYLCASSFDREGIQYFGAGTRLSVL.

This chain links TRBV18 with TRBJ2-7, with TRBD1 matching 7 bases. The V gene's germline CDR1 is KGHSH and CDR2 LQKENI. The J segment lost 3 bases and the V segment lost 3 bases, leaving 8 bases of the junction unmatched. The CDR3 length is 15 residues. CDR3 amino acids: CASSPTGTAYYEQYF. The CDR3 DNA follows: TGTGCCAGCTCACCTACCGGGACAGCTTACTACGAGCAGTACTTC.

The rearrangement joins TRBV9 to TRBJ1-1; D is perhaps TRBD1 (6 bases). The V and J ends lost 2 bases and 3 bases respectively, with 11 bases between them. From germline, CDR1 is SGDLS and CDR2 YYNGEE. This CDR3 region has 14 residues. CDR3 loop: CASSVGGAHTEAFF. As DNA, the CDR3 is TGTGCCAGCAGCGTCGGGGGGGCGCACACTGAAGCTTTCTTT.

In this sample, this clone turned up a few times. The chain uses TRBV10-3 and TRBJ1-1; the D is unclear. Germline V gives CDR1 ENHRY, CDR2 SYGVKD. V lost 4 bases and J lost 1, with 7 bases in between. CDR3 size: 13 residues. The CDR3 loop is CAISGRENTEAFF. In DNA, the CDR3 is TGTGCCATCAGTGGGCGGGAGAACACTGAAGCTTTCTTT.

Only one count was recorded for this clone. The V gene is TRBV5-1, the J gene TRBJ2-1, with a possible D match to TRBD1 (8 bases). Germline-derived CDR1 and CDR2 are SGHRS and YFSETQ. This CDR3 has 17 amino acids. V was clipped by 0 bases and J by 7 bases, with 20 bases between them. The CDR3 is CASSLDVPNRGGNEQFF. The CDR3 region has the DNA TGCGCCAGCAGCTTGGATGTTCCTAACAGGGGGGGGAATGAGCAGTTCTTC.

The rearrangement joins TRBV19 to TRBJ2-2, with 11 bases aligning to TRBD2. From germline, CDR1 is LNHDA and CDR2 SQIVND (reference sequence). The CDR3 length is 17 residues. J gave up 8 bases and V 4 bases, and 12 bases lay outside the gene matches. CDR3 sequence (DNA): TGTGCCAGTAGTACGCTGGGTAGCGGGAGGGCTCAAGGGGAGCTGTTTTTT. Protein: CASSTLGSGRAQGELFF.

This clone occurred once. The chain combines TRBV7-8 with TRBJ1-1; D gene ambiguous. The CDR3 contains 14 residues. The V gene's germline CDR1 is SGHVS and CDR2 FQNEAQ. V was cut by 2 bases and J by 1 base, with 8 bases left in between. The CDR3 DNA follows: TGTGCCAGCAGCTTAATGCAGTCGAACACTGAAGCTTTCTTT. It is translated as CASSLMQSNTEAFF.